A selection of T cell receptor beta chains follows, all from one sample in a study of T cell responses to AZD1222 COVID-19 vaccine. TCRdb keeps only in-frame clones here, not all; method: immunoSEQ multiplex PCR. The data hold tens of thousands of clones, with about 80% observed a single time. The specimen was peripheral blood, collected on day 0 of AZD1222 vaccination. The origin of the receptors is an adult in good health. Each CDR3 is given with its conserved first and last residue. D genes are given only for firm matches. Clone size is given for some rows only: seen once, a few or many times, or a class if the clone is expanded.

D: NA
J: TRBJ1-5
size: NA
V: TRBV19
DNA: TGTGCCAGTAGAGAGACCTTCGGGGAACGCAATCAGCCCCAGCATTTT
CDR3: CASRETFGERNQPQHF

D: NA
J: TRBJ1-2
size: few
V: TRBV29-1
DNA: TGCAGCGTTTTCCAGGATGGCTACACCTTC
CDR3: CSVFQDGYTF

D: NA
J: TRBJ2-2
size: NA
V: TRBV2
DNA: TGTGCCAGCAGGATTGGAGTAAACACCGGGGAGCTGTTTTTT
CDR3: CASRIGVNTGELFF

D: NA
J: TRBJ2-3
size: NA
V: TRBV28
DNA: TGTGCCAGCAGTTTCCCTCCCCCTGACTATTCGACAGATACGCAGTATTTT
CDR3: CASSFPPPDYSTDTQYF

D: NA
J: TRBJ2-1
size: NA
V: TRBV3-1/TRBV3-2
DNA: TGTGCCAGCAGCCAAGGTGCGCTAACGACCACCTACAATGAGCAGTTCTTC
CDR3: CASSQGALTTTYNEQFF

D: NA
J: TRBJ2-5
size: NA
V: TRBV29-1
DNA: TGCAGCGTTGACCCAGGGCATCTCAAGGAGACCCAGTACTTC
CDR3: CSVDPGHLKETQYF

D: TRBD1
J: TRBJ2-5
size: NA
V: TRBV2
DNA: TGTGCCAGCAGTGAACGACAGGGCGGGGAGACCCAGTACTTC
CDR3: CASSERQGGETQYF

D: NA
J: TRBJ2-4
size: NA
V: TRBV21-1
DNA: TGTGCCAGCAGCAAAGGGCCGGGGCTAGCCAAAAACATTCAGTACTTC
CDR3: CASSKGPGLAKNIQYF

D: NA
J: TRBJ1-5
size: NA
V: TRBV2
DNA: TGTGCCAGCAGTGAAAGGTCCTCAACCTTTAATCAGCCCCAGCATTTT
CDR3: CASSERSSTFNQPQHF

D: TRBD2
J: TRBJ2-1
size: NA
V: TRBV6-5
DNA: TGTGCCAGCAGTTATAGTTCGGGAGGGTTAAATGAGCAGTTCTTC
CDR3: CASSYSSGGLNEQFF

D: TRBD1
J: TRBJ2-1
size: NA
V: TRBV28
DNA: TGTGCCAGCAGCGGACAGGAACTCTACAATGAGCAGTTCTTC
CDR3: CASSGQELYNEQFF

D: TRBD1
J: TRBJ1-2
size: NA
V: TRBV24-1
DNA: TGTGCCACCAGTGATTCCTACCGGACAGGGAACTATGGCTACACCTTC
CDR3: CATSDSYRTGNYGYTF

D: NA
J: TRBJ1-5
size: NA
V: TRBV5-8
DNA: TGTGCCAGCAGCGCTTACTCGGTGCTAAATCAGCCCCAGCATTTT
CDR3: CASSAYSVLNQPQHF

D: NA
J: TRBJ1-4
size: NA
V: TRBV5-8
DNA: TGTGCCAGCAGCCCCCCATGGGGGGCCCCAACGTCCCTGTTTTTT
CDR3: CASSPPWGAPTSLFF

D: NA
J: TRBJ2-5
size: NA
V: TRBV6-1
DNA: TGTGCCAGCAGTGAAGCTGGGGGAAGAGAGACCCAGTACTTC
CDR3: CASSEAGGRETQYF

D: TRBD2
J: TRBJ2-1
size: NA
V: TRBV28
DNA: TGTGCCAGCAGTCTGGCTAGCGGGTCTTACAATGAGCAGTTCTTC
CDR3: CASSLASGSYNEQFF

D: NA
J: TRBJ1-1
size: NA
V: TRBV13
DNA: TGTGCCAGCAGCTTAGGAGCAAACACTGAAGCTTTCTTT
CDR3: CASSLGANTEAFF

D: TRBD1
J: TRBJ2-7
size: NA
V: TRBV6-5
DNA: TGTGCCACCGGGACAGGGGACCCTAGGGAGCAGTACTTC
CDR3: CATGTGDPREQYF

D: NA
J: TRBJ2-5
size: NA
V: TRBV3-1/TRBV3-2
DNA: TGTGCCAGCAGCCAAGGAGGGACAATAGAGACCCAGTACTTC
CDR3: CASSQGGTIETQYF

D: TRBD1
J: TRBJ1-5
size: NA
V: TRBV28
DNA: TGTGCCAGCAGATCGACAGGGAACAATCAGCCCCAGCATTTT
CDR3: CASRSTGNNQPQHF

D: NA
J: TRBJ1-6
size: NA
V: TRBV5-5
DNA: TGTGCCAGCAGCTTGGCCAGCTCCTATAATTCACCCCTCCACTTT
CDR3: CASSLASSYNSPLHF

D: TRBD2
J: TRBJ2-3
size: NA
V: TRBV2
DNA: TGTGCCAGCAGTCTACTAGCGGCACCCACAGATACGCAGTATTTT
CDR3: CASSLLAAPTDTQYF

D: NA
J: TRBJ1-2
size: NA
V: TRBV10-3
DNA: TGTGCCATCAGTGGTCCGGGGGCTAACTATGGCTACACCTTC
CDR3: CAISGPGANYGYTF

D: NA
J: TRBJ1-5
size: NA
V: TRBV12-3/TRBV12-4
DNA: TGTGCCAGCAGTTTAGATAGCAATCAGCCCCAGCATTTT
CDR3: CASSLDSNQPQHF

D: TRBD1
J: TRBJ1-4
size: once
V: TRBV5-5
DNA: TGTGCCAGCGGGCCGCAGGGACAGGGCTTTGAAAAACTGTTTTTT
CDR3: CASGPQGQGFEKLFF

D: NA
J: TRBJ2-5
size: NA
V: TRBV16
DNA: TGTGCCAGCAGCCAATTTTTGTACCAAGAGACCCAGTACTTC
CDR3: CASSQFLYQETQYF

D: TRBD1
J: TRBJ1-2
size: NA
V: TRBV6-5
DNA: TGTGCCAGCAGTTCCACGACAGGGAGGGGGACTGGCTACACCTTC
CDR3: CASSSTTGRGTGYTF

D: NA
J: TRBJ1-1
size: NA
V: TRBV28
DNA: TGTGCCAGCAGGTCTCATGACAGTTACACTGAAGCTTTCTTT
CDR3: CASRSHDSYTEAFF

D: NA
J: TRBJ1-6
size: once
V: TRBV13
DNA: TGTGCCAGCAGCCCCCGGACTATGTCCTATAATTCACCCCTCCACTTT
CDR3: CASSPRTMSYNSPLHF

D: NA
J: TRBJ1-1
size: once
V: TRBV29-1
DNA: TGCAGCGGGGAAGCAACTCGAAACCTGAACACTGAAGCTTTCTTT
CDR3: CSGEATRNLNTEAFF

D: TRBD1
J: TRBJ1-2
size: NA
V: TRBV2
DNA: TGTGCCAGCAGTACCATAAGACAGGGAAGCGATGGCTACACCTTC
CDR3: CASSTIRQGSDGYTF

D: TRBD2
J: TRBJ2-1
size: NA
V: TRBV7-3
DNA: TGTGCCAGCAGCCCCATAGCGGGAGAACGCAATGAGCAGTTCTTC
CDR3: CASSPIAGERNEQFF

D: TRBD2
J: TRBJ2-4
size: NA
V: TRBV27
DNA: TGTGCCAGCAGCGCCCCCGGGGGGGCCAAAAACATTCAGTACTTC
CDR3: CASSAPGGAKNIQYF

D: TRBD1
J: TRBJ1-2
size: NA
V: TRBV18
DNA: TGTGCCAGCTCCCCCTCCCGGGGACAGGGCCTTTTGGGGTATGGCTACACCTTC
CDR3: CASSPSRGQGLLGYGYTF

D: NA
J: TRBJ1-5
size: NA
V: TRBV15
DNA: TGTGCCACCAGCAGAGACGGGCAGGCGAGCCATCAGCCCCAGCATTTT
CDR3: CATSRDGQASHQPQHF

D: NA
J: TRBJ2-7
size: once
V: TRBV6-5
DNA: TGTGCCAGCAGCCAAATAGCACAGGGTTCCCACGAGCAGTACTTC
CDR3: CASSQIAQGSHEQYF